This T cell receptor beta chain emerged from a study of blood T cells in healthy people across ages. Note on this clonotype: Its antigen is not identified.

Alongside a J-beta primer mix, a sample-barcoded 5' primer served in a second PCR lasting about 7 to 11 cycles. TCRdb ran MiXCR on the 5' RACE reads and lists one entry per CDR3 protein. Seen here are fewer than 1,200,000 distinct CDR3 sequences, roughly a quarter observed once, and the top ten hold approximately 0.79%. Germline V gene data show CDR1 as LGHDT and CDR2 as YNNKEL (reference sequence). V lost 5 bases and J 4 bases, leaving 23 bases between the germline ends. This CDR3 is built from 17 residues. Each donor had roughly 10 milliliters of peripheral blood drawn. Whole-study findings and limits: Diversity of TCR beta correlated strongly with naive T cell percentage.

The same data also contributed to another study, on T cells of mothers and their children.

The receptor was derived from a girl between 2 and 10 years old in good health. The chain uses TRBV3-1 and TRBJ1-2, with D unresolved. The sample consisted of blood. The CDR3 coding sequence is TGTGCCAGCAGCGAAGCCCCGGTCGGCATGGGTTCCTATGGCTACACCTTC. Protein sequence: CASSEAPVGMGSYGYTF.